This T cell receptor (beta chain) originates from a study of CD8 T cells in ankylosing spondylitis. This CDR3 is 14 amino acids long. V was clipped by 4 bases and J by 11 bases; unmatched bases: 6. The sample holds many counts of this clonotype. Its antigen is currently unknown. Study-level findings and limits: Characteristic, it appeared, of ankylosing spondylitis blood was a TCR beta motif of roughly 8 highly homologous variants.

TCRdb fed the 5' RACE reads into MiXCR, producing one record per CDR3 protein. The sample consists of around 130,000 distinct CDR3 sequences, roughly 6.6% of them appearing once. This rearrangement joins TRBV12-3 or TRBV12-4 to TRBJ2-3, with 13 bases identical to TRBD2. The sequence derives from a male donor with ankylosing spondylitis or in good health (not recorded which). The sample comprised blood, either unsorted or a sorted T cell fraction (not recorded which). CDR3 protein: CASSSGLAGPWQYF. As DNA, the CDR3 is TGTGCCAGCAGTTCGGGACTAGCGGGGCCGTGGCAGTATTTT.